A selection of T cell receptor beta chains follows, all from one sample in a study of cytomegalovirus exposure and HLA in healthy donors. TCRdb's table, derived via immunoSEQ multiplex PCR, lists solely in-frame clones and lacks some. The sample gives about 140,000 clones, about 64% of which show up once; 2.4% is in the top ten. The sequencing sample was made of PBMCs. These receptors were collected from a middle-aged woman in good health and CMV-seronegative. Each CDR3 is given with its conserved first and last residue. Fields, in order: clone size, V gene, D gene, J gene, CDR3 DNA, CDR3 protein. D genes are given only for firm matches. Expanded clones are given a class, and other clones once, few, many or no size at all.

size: -
V: TRBV2
D: -
J: TRBJ1-6
DNA: TGTGCCAGCAGTGAGGGACACGCAAATTCACCCCTCCACTTT
CDR3: CASSEGHANSPLHF

size: -
V: TRBV5-1
D: TRBD2
J: TRBJ2-7
DNA: TGCGCCAGCAGCTTCGGACTAGCGGGGAGTTACGAGCAGTACTTC
CDR3: CASSFGLAGSYEQYF

size: -
V: TRBV4-1
D: TRBD1
J: TRBJ1-1
DNA: TGCGCCAGCAGAACCTCCCCCATCCCGGGACAGGGGATGAACACTGAAGCTTTCTTT
CDR3: CASRTSPIPGQGMNTEAFF

size: few
V: TRBV30
D: -
J: TRBJ1-1
DNA: TGTGCCTGGAGCTTAAACACTGAAGCTTTCTTT
CDR3: CAWSLNTEAFF

size: few
V: TRBV19
D: TRBD1
J: TRBJ1-2
DNA: TGTGCCAGTAGACAGGGGGCAGCGGAGGGCTACACCTTC
CDR3: CASRQGAAEGYTF

size: -
V: TRBV30
D: TRBD1
J: TRBJ2-2
DNA: TGTGCCTGGAGTGAGGGGACAGGCGGCGGAGGCACCGGGGAGCTGTTTTTT
CDR3: CAWSEGTGGGGTGELFF

size: few
V: TRBV27
D: TRBD1
J: TRBJ1-5
DNA: TGTGCCAGCAGTTCCATAACGCCGGACAGGGGAGGAAATCAGCCCCAGCATTTT
CDR3: CASSSITPDRGGNQPQHF

size: -
V: TRBV27
D: TRBD2
J: TRBJ2-7
DNA: TGTGCCAGCGGACCGGGACTAGCGGACGAGCAGTACTTC
CDR3: CASGPGLADEQYF

size: -
V: TRBV28
D: -
J: TRBJ1-1
DNA: TGTGCCAGCAGTTTGGGGCGTACTGAAGCTTTCTTT
CDR3: CASSLGRTEAFF

size: -
V: TRBV5-5
D: TRBD1
J: TRBJ2-7
DNA: TGTGCCAGCAGCTTGGAGGGACAGGGTAAAGGATACGAGCAGTACTTC
CDR3: CASSLEGQGKGYEQYF

size: -
V: TRBV2
D: TRBD1
J: TRBJ1-1
DNA: TGTGCCAGCAGTCCTAAACACGTTGGACAGGGGGACTCGAGGGGGACTGAAGCTTTCTTT
CDR3: CASSPKHVGQGDSRGTEAFF

size: -
V: TRBV7-2
D: TRBD1
J: TRBJ1-6
DNA: TGTGCCAGCAGCGGCTACAGGGGGCGCTCCTATAATTCACCCCTCCACTTT
CDR3: CASSGYRGRSYNSPLHF

size: -
V: TRBV30
D: -
J: TRBJ2-6
DNA: TGTGCCTGGAGTGTATCAGGCTCTGGGGCCAACGTCCTGACTTTC
CDR3: CAWSVSGSGANVLTF

size: -
V: TRBV9
D: -
J: TRBJ2-3
DNA: TGTGCCAGCAGCGTAGACGGGGTGAGCACAGATACGCAGTATTTT
CDR3: CASSVDGVSTDTQYF

size: few
V: TRBV18
D: -
J: TRBJ1-1
DNA: TGTGCCAGCCGAGGGGGAAACACTGAAGCTTTCTTT
CDR3: CASRGGNTEAFF

size: -
V: TRBV4-2
D: -
J: TRBJ1-4
DNA: TGTGCCAGCAGCCTCACGAGGGCCGGTGAAAAACTGTTTTTT
CDR3: CASSLTRAGEKLFF

size: -
V: TRBV15
D: -
J: TRBJ1-1
DNA: TGTGCCACCAGCAGAGGCCCGGTATCGAACACTGAAGCTTTCTTT
CDR3: CATSRGPVSNTEAFF

size: -
V: TRBV29-1
D: TRBD1
J: TRBJ1-5
DNA: TGCAGCGTGGGACCCGGGACAGGCGAGTATAGCAATCAGCCCCAGCATTTT
CDR3: CSVGPGTGEYSNQPQHF

size: many
V: TRBV19
D: -
J: TRBJ1-1
DNA: TGTGCCAGCTCAGGACAGCTGAACACTGAAGCTTTCTTT
CDR3: CASSGQLNTEAFF

size: -
V: TRBV5-1
D: TRBD1
J: TRBJ2-7
DNA: TGCGCCAGCAGCGGGACCTCAGGGGGTCCTTCCTACGAGCAGTACTTC
CDR3: CASSGTSGGPSYEQYF

size: -
V: TRBV6-5
D: -
J: TRBJ1-6
DNA: TGTGCCAGCAGTTACGGGAGGAACTCCTATAATTCACCCCTCCACTTT
CDR3: CASSYGRNSYNSPLHF

size: -
V: TRBV7-2
D: TRBD1
J: TRBJ1-1
DNA: TGTGCCAGCAGCTTAGGCGCAGGGGGGAGGAAGGACACTGAAGCTTTCTTT
CDR3: CASSLGAGGRKDTEAFF

size: -
V: TRBV6-5
D: TRBD1
J: TRBJ2-7
DNA: TGTGCCAGCAGTCGATCAACAGGGGGCTACGAGCAGTACTTC
CDR3: CASSRSTGGYEQYF

size: few
V: TRBV5-6
D: -
J: TRBJ1-5
DNA: TGTGCCAGCAGCAACAAGGGAGGTAATCAGCCCCAGCATTTT
CDR3: CASSNKGGNQPQHF

size: -
V: TRBV25-1
D: -
J: TRBJ1-1
DNA: TGTGCCAGCAGTGAACTGTTGAACACTGAAGCTTTCTTT
CDR3: CASSELLNTEAFF

size: -
V: TRBV6-1
D: TRBD1
J: TRBJ2-5
DNA: TGTGCCAGCAGTCCTGGGACAGGGAGGGAGACCCAGTACTTC
CDR3: CASSPGTGRETQYF

size: -
V: TRBV29-1
D: -
J: TRBJ2-7
DNA: TGCAGCGTTGAAGCTCGGACGGCGGGACAGTTCGAGCAGTACTTC
CDR3: CSVEARTAGQFEQYF

size: few
V: TRBV12-5
D: -
J: TRBJ1-4
DNA: TGTGCTAGTGGTTTGAGGGGGGGCACTAATGAAAAACTGTTTTTT
CDR3: CASGLRGGTNEKLFF

size: -
V: TRBV2
D: TRBD1
J: TRBJ1-6
DNA: TGTGCCAGCAGCGACAACTTCGCGGGACAGGCAGGGGGAATTTCACCCCTCCACTTT
CDR3: CASSDNFAGQAGGISPLHF

size: once
V: TRBV5-4
D: -
J: TRBJ1-4
DNA: TGTGCCAGCAGCCAGGGGACACTGGCCCGAGGGGAAAAACTGTTTTTT
CDR3: CASSQGTLARGEKLFF

size: -
V: TRBV27
D: -
J: TRBJ2-7
DNA: TGTGCCAGCAGTTTATCAAGGCAGGGGCCCTACGAGCAGTACTTC
CDR3: CASSLSRQGPYEQYF

size: -
V: TRBV7-2
D: TRBD2
J: TRBJ2-3
DNA: TGTGCCAGCAGCCGTGGACTAGCGGGGGGACTCACAGATACGCAGTATTTT
CDR3: CASSRGLAGGLTDTQYF

size: -
V: TRBV28
D: TRBD1
J: TRBJ1-4
DNA: TGTGCCAGCAGTTTTTATCGGGGGACAGAGGGAGAGGCCCCGCAAGAAAAACTGTTTTTT
CDR3: CASSFYRGTEGEAPQEKLFF

size: -
V: TRBV27
D: -
J: TRBJ1-2
DNA: TGTGCCAGCAGTTTCACAGGCCTTTTTTACTATGGCTACACCTTC
CDR3: CASSFTGLFYYGYTF

size: few
V: TRBV10-3
D: TRBD1
J: TRBJ2-7
DNA: TGTGCCATCAGTGAGTTGACAGGGGCCTACGAGCAGTACTTC
CDR3: CAISELTGAYEQYF

size: few
V: TRBV14
D: -
J: TRBJ1-6
DNA: TGTGCCAGCAGCCAAGTAGGGGGAAATTCACCCCTCCACTTT
CDR3: CASSQVGGNSPLHF

size: -
V: TRBV27
D: TRBD1
J: TRBJ2-1
DNA: TGTGCCAGCAGTCCCGGGACAGGGCGTGAGCAGTTCTTC
CDR3: CASSPGTGREQFF

size: few
V: TRBV9
D: TRBD2
J: TRBJ2-3
DNA: TGTGCCAGCAGCGTAGATCGGGGGGGAGACACAGATACGCAGTATTTT
CDR3: CASSVDRGGDTDTQYF

size: -
V: TRBV5-1
D: TRBD1
J: TRBJ1-5
DNA: TGCGCCAGCAGCTTGACAGGGGATCAGCCCCAGCATTTT
CDR3: CASSLTGDQPQHF

size: -
V: TRBV27
D: TRBD1
J: TRBJ1-1
DNA: TGTGCCAGCAGTATCCAGGGGGCCACTGAAGCTTTCTTT
CDR3: CASSIQGATEAFF

size: -
V: TRBV6-1
D: -
J: TRBJ1-1
DNA: TGTGCCAGCAGCGAAACAAGAAACAGAGAAGCTTTCTTT
CDR3: CASSETRNREAFF

size: -
V: TRBV19
D: TRBD1
J: TRBJ2-2
DNA: TGTGCCAGTAGTAGGAGAGGGGGCGATAACACCGGGGAGCTGTTTTTT
CDR3: CASSRRGGDNTGELFF

size: -
V: TRBV25-1
D: -
J: TRBJ2-4
DNA: TGTGCCAGCGCGGGGCAACTAGCCAAAAACATTCAGTACTTC
CDR3: CASAGQLAKNIQYF

size: -
V: TRBV28
D: TRBD1
J: TRBJ1-6
DNA: TGTGCCAGCAGAGTGGGACAGGGAATTTCACCCCTCCACTTT
CDR3: CASRVGQGISPLHF

size: -
V: TRBV19
D: TRBD1
J: TRBJ2-7
DNA: TGTGCCAGTAGTACCCTATCGGGACAGGGGATCTACGAGCAGTACTTC
CDR3: CASSTLSGQGIYEQYF

size: -
V: TRBV5-1
D: -
J: TRBJ2-7
DNA: TGCGCCAGCAGGTTATTGGCGGGCTCCTACGAGCAGTACTTC
CDR3: CASRLLAGSYEQYF

size: -
V: TRBV28
D: -
J: TRBJ1-2
DNA: TGTGCCAGCAGTTTAGCGGGAGGGCGGGGGGTCTATGGCTACACCTTC
CDR3: CASSLAGGRGVYGYTF

size: -
V: TRBV5-1
D: -
J: TRBJ2-6
DNA: TGTGCCAGCAGCTTGGGCCCCGGACAAAGCTCTGGGGCCAACGTCCTGACTTTC
CDR3: CASSLGPGQSSGANVLTF

size: -
V: TRBV4-1
D: -
J: TRBJ1-4
DNA: TGCGCCAGCAGCCAAGATTGGGCGGGGGCCGGGGAAAAACTGTTTTTT
CDR3: CASSQDWAGAGEKLFF

size: once
V: TRBV30
D: TRBD2
J: TRBJ2-6
DNA: TGTGCCTGGACCGGGACTAGGGTCTCTGGGGCCAACGTCCTGACTTTC
CDR3: CAWTGTRVSGANVLTF

size: -
V: TRBV29-1
D: TRBD1
J: TRBJ2-1
DNA: TGCAGCGTTGTAGAACAGGGGGCGTACCATGAGCAGTTCTTC
CDR3: CSVVEQGAYHEQFF

size: -
V: TRBV30
D: -
J: TRBJ1-2
DNA: TGTGCCTGGAGTATGGAGGGTTTTTCTGGCTACACCTTC
CDR3: CAWSMEGFSGYTF

size: -
V: TRBV10-1
D: -
J: TRBJ1-1
DNA: TGCGCCAGCAGTGAGTCGGGGCAGGGGACCACTGAAGCTTTCTTT
CDR3: CASSESGQGTTEAFF

size: -
V: TRBV2
D: TRBD1
J: TRBJ1-5
DNA: TGTGCCAGCACAGTCCACGGGACAGGTGCTCAGCCCCAGCATTTT
CDR3: CASTVHGTGAQPQHF

size: -
V: TRBV28
D: -
J: TRBJ2-5
DNA: TGTGCCAGCAGTTCCCCTGGGGGCGGAGAGACCCAGTACTTC
CDR3: CASSSPGGGETQYF

size: -
V: TRBV6-5
D: -
J: TRBJ1-2
DNA: TGTGCCAGCAGCCTAAAGGCCACAGGGCTCTATGGCTACACCTTC
CDR3: CASSLKATGLYGYTF

size: -
V: TRBV10-2
D: TRBD1
J: TRBJ1-5
DNA: TGCGCCAGCAGTCCGGACAGGGTTCAGCCCCAGCATTTT
CDR3: CASSPDRVQPQHF